This T cell receptor (beta chain) was captured by sequencing in a study of blood T cell repertoires in COVID-19. Sequencing was performed with immunoSEQ multiplex PCR; in TCRdb, only in-frame clones are kept and a portion is missing. The repertoire holds about 340,000 clones, with roughly 89% as singletons. The clonotype comes from a woman between 18 and 29 years old who had recovered from COVID-19. The sequenced sample consisted of peripheral blood.

The DNA of the CDR3 is TGTGCCAGCTCGCTAAATAGGGGAAGCGAAAACACCATATATTTT. Protein: CASSLNRGSENTIYF. The chain joins TRBV18 to TRBJ1-3, with D maybe TRBD1 (5 bases). Germline lookup yields CDR1 KGHSH and CDR2 LQKENI. V dropped 6 bases and J dropped 6 bases, with 18 bases sitting between them. The length of the CDR3 is 15 residues.